A single T cell receptor (beta chain) is shown here with its context. This entry comes from a study of human T cells and chemical hapten exposure. Indicated time point: patch test 2, 6 weeks after DPC sensitization. Treatment defined: therapeutic diphenylcyclopropenone sensitization with weekly scalp DPC. TCRdb processed the RACE reads anew with MiXCR; each CDR3 protein has one entry. The data show about 400,000 distinct CDR3 sequences, more than 5% seen once. V lost 1 base, J lost 2 bases, and 15 bases lay in between. This CDR3 region has 16 residues. V and J are TRBV12-3 or TRBV12-4 and TRBJ2-7; no clear D. This TCR was sampled from a woman younger than 30 with alopecia areata. Some clones in this sample may be carry-over from other donors' samples. The sample in question was whole blood, obtained in connection with sensitization to the hapten diphenylcyclopropenone (DPC). DNA for the CDR3: TGTGCCAGCAGTTTAGGTTCCGGGTCGCTTACCTACGAGCAGTACTTC. This gives the protein CASSLGSGSLTYEQYF.